This TCR beta chain is from a study of cytomegalovirus exposure and HLA in healthy donors. Study in general: A subsequent analysis stated that the 100 to 150 validation repertoires were run on the same platform as the roughly 670 first-cohort repertoires.

Libraries were prepared by immunoSEQ multiplex PCR; TCRdb keeps only in-frame clonotypes and omits some of them. Here the sample spans fewer than 60,000 clones, about 94% being singletons. Per the germline V gene, CDR1 is SGDLS and CDR2 is YYNGEE. This CDR3 is built from 14 residues. V gave up 4 bases and J gave up 2 bases, with 13 bases separating them. The chain recombines TRBV9 with TRBJ2-7; no clear D. The TCR sequence derives from a woman under 30 in good health and CMV-seropositive. The specimen was PBMCs. CDR3: CASSPPQRPYEQYF. In DNA, the CDR3 is TGTGCCAGCAGCCCCCCTCAGCGTCCCTACGAGCAGTACTTC.